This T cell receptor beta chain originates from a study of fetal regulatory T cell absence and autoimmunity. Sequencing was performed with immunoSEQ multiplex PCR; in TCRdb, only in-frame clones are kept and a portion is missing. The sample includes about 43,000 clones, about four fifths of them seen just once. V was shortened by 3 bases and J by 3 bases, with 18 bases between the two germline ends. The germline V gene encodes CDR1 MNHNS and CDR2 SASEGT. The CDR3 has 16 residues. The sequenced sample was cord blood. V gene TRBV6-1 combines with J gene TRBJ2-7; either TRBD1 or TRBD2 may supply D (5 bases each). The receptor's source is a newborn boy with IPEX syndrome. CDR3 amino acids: CASSEKEGLEIYEQYF. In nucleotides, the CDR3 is TGTGCCAGCAGTGAGAAAGAGGGGTTGGAGATCTACGAGCAGTACTTC.